These 17 T cell receptor beta chains were sequenced from one sample in a study of T cells in Graves' hyperthyroidism and ophthalmopathy. Amplified regions were TCR beta CDR3 sequences from RNA transcripts. TCR CDR3 regions were first amplified by RT-PCR with HTBI primers. MiXCR was run by TCRdb on the multiplex PCR reads, yielding one entry per CDR3 protein. The table has roughly 570,000 distinct CDR3 sequences, 40% to 55% seen once. Sequenced sample: peripheral blood or thyroid tissue (not recorded which). All receptors come from a young woman with Graves' hyperthyroidism.

The rearrangement joins TRBV2 to TRBJ2-3; 7 bases align to TRBD2. CDR1 is SNHLY, CDR2 FYNNEI, per germline. J gave up 4 bases and V 4 bases, and 5 bases lay outside the gene matches. This CDR3 has 14 residues. The CDR3 DNA sequence: TGTGCCAGCAGTGTGGGGAGGGCCGCAGATACGCAGTATTTT. It specifies CASSVGRAADTQYF.

This chain links TRBV10-2 with TRBJ2-3; 7 positions agree with TRBD1. Trimming took 0 bases from V and 5 from J; bases not matched to a gene: 2. The CDR3 is made up of 14 amino acids. Germline V lookup: CDR1 WSHSY, CDR2 SAAADI. The CDR3 is CASSESQGEDTQYF. CDR3 DNA sequence: TGCGCCAGCAGTGAGTCCCAGGGGGAAGATACGCAGTATTTT.

The rearrangement uses TRBV5-1 and TRBJ2-1, with 7 bases that match TRBD2. Germline values: CDR1 SGHRS, CDR2 YFSETQ. This CDR3 is 15 amino acids long. V lost 0 bases and J lost 7; bases outside the gene matches: 7. The CDR3 region is CASSLEPLSGNEQFF. The CDR3 DNA follows: TGCGCCAGCAGCTTGGAACCGCTTAGCGGGAATGAGCAGTTCTTC.

This clonotype was observed a handful of times. V is TRBV24-1 and J is TRBJ2-3; 8 bases are a match to TRBD2. The V and J ends lost 1 base and 2 bases, in that order; junction bases with no gene match: 1. The V gene's germline CDR1 is KGHDR and CDR2 SFDVKD. CDR3 length: 15 amino acids. The CDR3 sequence is CATSDLAGDTDTQYF. The CDR3 DNA follows: TGTGCCACCAGTGATTTAGCGGGAGACACAGATACGCAGTATTTT.

The chain joins TRBV7-2 to TRBJ1-5; D not resolved. Trimming removed 3 bases from V and 5 bases from J, with 8 bases in between. The V gene's germline CDR1 is SGHTA and CDR2 FQGNSA. CDR3 size: 13 residues. The CDR3 is CASSLGNDQPQHF. In DNA, the CDR3 is TGTGCCAGCAGCTTGGGGAACGATCAGCCCCAGCATTTT.

This clonotype was counted ten times or more. The chain couples TRBV7-8 to TRBJ2-2; D is ambiguous. V lost 8 bases to trimming and J lost 3 bases, with 13 bases between them. CDR1 SGHVS and CDR2 FQNEAQ come from the germline V gene. The CDR3 consists of 14 residues. Here the CDR3 DNA reads TGTGCCAGCGGAATGAATAGCTACACCGGGGAGCTGTTTTTT. It encodes CASGMNSYTGELFF.

The J gene is TRBJ1-2, the V gene TRBV7-8; a possible D gene is TRBD1 (5 bases). The CDR3 extends over 14 amino acids. V was shortened by 5 bases and J by 8 bases, with 18 bases between the two germline ends. Germline CDR1 and CDR2: SGHVS and FQNEAQ. The CDR3 DNA follows: TGTGCCAGCAGCCCCCCCGGGACGGCAATGGGCTACACCTTC. Protein product: CASSPPGTAMGYTF.

This clonotype has a count of ten or more. In DNA form, the CDR3 reads TGTGCCAGCAGCTCGTGGGACCCCACCTACGAGCAGTACTTC. Translating it yields CASSSWDPTYEQYF. The rearrangement links TRBV5-5 to TRBJ2-7, with D possibly called TRBD1 or TRBD2 (5 bases each). The CDR3 sequence is 14 residues long. Germline assignment: CDR1 SGHKS and CDR2 YYEKEE (reference sequence). Trimming removed 3 bases at V and 2 bases at J, with 12 bases between.

This clonotype was observed at least ten times. V is TRBV7-9 and J is TRBJ1-1, with TRBD1 as a possible D gene (6 bases). Germline V gene sequence: CDR1 SEHNR, CDR2 FQNEAQ (reference sequence). V was clipped by 0 bases and J by 3 bases, with 14 bases between them. The CDR3 runs to 16 residues. CDR3 amino acids: CASSLAEGGRDTEAFF. CDR3 coding DNA: TGTGCCAGCAGCTTAGCGGAGGGGGGCAGGGACACTGAAGCTTTCTTT.

This rearrangement joins TRBV20-1 to TRBJ2-7, with 8 bases lining up with TRBD2. The CDR3 sequence is 14 residues long. Losses at the gene ends were 3 bases for V and 6 bases for J; bases not matched to a gene: 10. Germline-derived CDR1 and CDR2 are DFQATT and SNEGSKA (reference sequence). The CDR3 sequence is CSARRASGSGEQYF. The CDR3 DNA reads as TGCAGTGCTAGGAGGGCCAGCGGGAGTGGCGAGCAGTACTTC.

In this sample, this clonotype turned up once. The chain is built from TRBV7-2 and TRBJ1-1; D not certain. Deletions cut 5 bases from V and 3 bases from J, with 10 bases between. The germline V gene encodes CDR1 SGHTA and CDR2 FQGNSA. This CDR3 is 13 amino acids long. The CDR3 is CASSPRPYTEAFF. CDR3 bases: TGTGCCAGCAGCCCGCGGCCGTACACTGAAGCTTTCTTT.

This clonotype was detected ten times or more. The V and J genes are TRBV9 and TRBJ2-7; D call uncertain. Trimming shortened V by 0 bases and J by 4 bases, and 14 bases separated the two germline ends. Germline V gives CDR1 SGDLS, CDR2 YYNGEE. This CDR3 is 15 amino acids long. The CDR3 DNA reads as TGTGCCAGCAGCGTAGACAAAGGGCGAAATTACGAGCAGTACTTC. It codes for CASSVDKGRNYEQYF.

A remark on this clonotype: The CDR3 ends on some other residue instead of the conserved phenylalanine or tryptophan, so this is likely a read error. It is unclear where the CDR3 begins or ends on the DNA, so no DNA is shown, and the CDR3 is as TCRdb lists it. This chain links TRBV7-3 with TRBJ2-6; the table names TRBD2, a call not compared with the DNA. Looked up from germline, CDR1 is SGHTA and CDR2 is FQGTGA. The CDR3 is 12 amino acids long, termini counted. CDR3 region: CASSRKASGGNT.

This clonotype was observed once. The chain is built from TRBV7-3 and TRBJ2-5; 7 bases match TRBD2. Germline V CDR1 and CDR2: SGHTA, FQGTGA. There are 13 residues in the CDR3. Losses at the gene ends were 4 bases for V and 4 bases for J; bases not matched to a gene: 3. CDR3 in DNA: TGTGCCAGCAGCTCGATAGCGGGAGAGACCCAGTACTTC. This codes for CASSSIAGETQYF.

The rearrangement joins TRBV7-9 to TRBJ1-3; possibly TRBD1 for D (6 bases). The CDR3 consists of 13 residues. The V gene lost 1 base and the J gene lost 7 bases, with 8 bases spanning the gap. Germline V CDR1 and CDR2: SEHNR, FQNEAQ (reference sequence). The CDR3 region has the DNA TGTGCCAGCAGCTTAGGGGGGCAGAACACCATATATTTT. This gives the protein CASSLGGQNTIYF.

On this clonotype itself: Mismatch with germline at one junction end may stem from a read error. The DNA for the CDR3 is TGTGCCAGCAGTGAGGGACAGTTCTATGGCTACACCTTC. It yields the protein CASSEGQFYGYTF. The rearrangement uses TRBV10-3 and TRBJ1-2; 7 bases line up with TRBD1. The CDR3 sequence is 13 residues long. Germline loops: CDR1 ENHRY, CDR2 SYGVKD.

The rearrangement links TRBV7-9 to TRBJ1-1; D uncertain. The CDR3 has 12 amino acids. V lost 4 bases to trimming and J lost 5 bases, with 8 bases between them. Germline V CDR1 and CDR2: SEHNR, FQNEAQ (reference sequence). This chain's CDR3 is CASSSVGTEAFF. The CDR3 nucleotides read TGTGCCAGCAGCTCGGTTGGAACTGAAGCTTTCTTT.